Listed here are 15 T cell receptor beta chains from one sample, sequenced in a study of post-analysis software for immune sequencing data. Study results and caveats: When patients were compared with controls, four to six TRBV segments were more frequent, TRBV5-6, TRBV5-1 and TRBV20-1 among them.

For these receptors, no antigen is known. The library was made from cDNA and included unique molecular identifiers. One entry per CDR3 protein results from TCRdb running MiXCR on the PCR reads. The sample has about 460,000 distinct CDR3 sequences, roughly 46% seen once. Material: blood. The origin of the receptors is a girl under 18 with multiple sclerosis.

This clonotype has just a few counts. V gene TRBV11-2 combines with J gene TRBJ2-1; D ambiguous. CDR1 is SGHAT, CDR2 FQNNGV, per germline. This CDR3 has 9 amino acids. Trimming stripped 8 bases from V and 12 bases from J, with 8 bases between. The CDR3 nucleotides read TGTGCCAGCGGTTCCCCGCAGTTCTTC. Translating it yields CASGSPQFF.

The chain has TRBV29-1 and TRBJ2-3; weak D call: TRBD2 (6 bases). CDR1 and CDR2 (germline): SQVTM, ANQGSEA. The V end lost 0 bases, the J end lost 2 bases, and 18 bases lay between the germline ends. The CDR3 consists of 17 residues. In DNA form, the CDR3 reads TGCAGCGTTGAAGATCTTGGGGGGAGCCCTATCACAGATACGCAGTATTTT. It translates to CSVEDLGGSPITDTQYF.

This clonotype appeared a few times. The rearrangement joins TRBV29-1 to TRBJ2-7; D is perhaps TRBD1 (5 bases). CDR3 length equals 13 residues. V lost 2 bases to trimming and J lost 0 bases, with 8 bases between them. CDR1 is SQVTM and CDR2 is ANQGSEA in the germline V gene. CDR3 bases: TGCAGCGTTGAACCAGGGAACTCCTACGAGCAGTACTTC. Translation: CSVEPGNSYEQYF.

The chain combines TRBV5-1 with TRBJ1-2; D ambiguous. The CDR3 length is 15 residues. V lost 4 bases and J 1 base, leaving 14 bases between the germline ends. CDR1 is SGHRS and CDR2 is YFSETQ in the germline V gene. The CDR3 coding sequence is TGCGCCAGCAGCGGGTCCCGGACGGGTAACTATGGCTACACCTTC. This translates into CASSGSRTGNYGYTF.

The rearrangement uses TRBV5-1 and TRBJ2-5, with D perhaps TRBD2 (5 bases). V lost 2 bases to trimming and J lost 0 bases, with 5 bases between them. The CDR3 runs 13 residues. From germline, CDR1 is SGHRS and CDR2 YFSETQ. CDR3 sequence: CASSFGDQETQYF. CDR3 nucleotides: TGCGCCAGCAGCTTCGGGGACCAAGAGACCCAGTACTTC.

This clonotype was detected only a few times. J is TRBJ2-7 and V is TRBV4-1, with no clear D. The germline V and J ends were trimmed by 1 base and 2 bases, with 18 bases remaining between them. This CDR3 region has 17 residues. The germline gives CDR1 MGHRA, CDR2 YSYEKL. The CDR3 here is CASSQGSALRLTYEQYF. CDR3 DNA: TGCGCCAGCAGCCAAGGATCGGCCCTTCGCCTCACCTACGAGCAGTACTTC.

The chain's CDR3 is CASSVAAGGRFF. CDR3 bases: TGTGCCAGCAGCGTAGCCGCGGGGGGAAGGTTCTTC. The chain carries TRBV9 and TRBJ2-1, with 8 bases lining up with TRBD2. Unmatched junction bases numbered 5, after V lost 0 bases and J lost 15 bases. The germline V gene has CDR1 SGDLS and CDR2 YYNGEE. The CDR3 extends over 12 amino acids.

This chain connects TRBV18 to TRBJ1-1; the D is unclear. Deletions cut 3 bases from V and 4 bases from J, with 12 bases between. This CDR3 has 14 residues. Germline V gene sequence: CDR1 KGHSH, CDR2 LQKENI. This CDR3 is CASSPWREGTEAFF. DNA for the CDR3: TGTGCCAGCTCACCGTGGAGGGAGGGCACTGAAGCTTTCTTT.

This clonotype was detected a few times. The chain combines TRBV20-1 with TRBJ2-3; D remains ambiguous. Trimming took 6 bases from V and 0 from J, leaving 16 bases between them. The CDR3 consists of 15 residues. In germline, CDR1 is DFQATT, CDR2 SNEGSKA (reference sequence). CDR3 nucleotide sequence: TGCAGTGCCACATGGTCGGAAACTAGCACAGATACGCAGTATTTT. Translated, it gives CSATWSETSTDTQYF.

This clonotype was counted ten times or more. The chain uses TRBV7-2 and TRBJ2-5; D is undetermined. The CDR3 runs 12 residues. The V and J ends lost 6 bases and 5 bases respectively, with 10 bases between them. CDR1 is SGHTA and CDR2 is FQGNSA in the germline V gene. The CDR3: CASSPPGETQYF. CDR3 coding DNA: TGTGCCAGCAGTCCCCCGGGTGAGACCCAGTACTTC. Filled out from reference TRBV7-2 and TRBJ2-5, the complete variable domain reads GAGVSQSPSNKVTEKGKDVELRCDPISGHTALYWYRQSLGQGLEFLIYFQGNSAPDKSGLPSDRFSAERTGGSVSTLTIQRTQQEDSAVYLCASSPPGETQYFGPGTRLLVL.

This clonotype was found a few times. The rearrangement links TRBV27 to TRBJ2-1; 8 bases are shared with TRBD1. This CDR3 is 15 amino acids long. The V gene's germline CDR1 is MNHEY and CDR2 SMNVEV (reference sequence). After removal of 8 bases from V and 8 bases from J, the junction contained 14 bases not matched to a gene. CDR3 DNA: TGTGCCAGCTCCCCTCCGGGCAGGGGGCTCCATGAGCAGTTCTTC. This codes for CASSPPGRGLHEQFF.

The CDR3 loop reads CASSSLGVDQPQHF. CDR3 in DNA: TGTGCCAGCAGTTCCTTGGGGGTGGATCAGCCCCAGCATTTT. The gene calls are TRBV28 and TRBJ1-5; a weak D match, TRBD1 (5 bases). Trimming left V 4 bases short and J 5 bases short, with 12 bases between. Germline values: CDR1 MDHEN, CDR2 SYDVKM. This CDR3 region has 14 residues.

The table lists this clonotype with a few counts. This sequence joins TRBV24-1 and TRBJ2-4; D call uncertain. The better agreement between TRBJ2-5 and the DNA end casts doubt on the J call. This CDR3 contains 13 residues. CDR1 is KGHDR and CDR2 is SFDVKD in the germline V gene. DNA for the CDR3: TGTGCCACCAGTGATTTGCAAGGGGAGACCCAGTACTTC. As protein: CATSDLQGETQYF.

This chain joins TRBV6-5 and TRBJ2-1, with D tentatively TRBD1 (7 bases). This CDR3 is 15 amino acids long. Between the trimmed V and J ends, which lost 5 bases and 2 bases, there was a span of 13 bases. Germline CDR1 and CDR2: MNHEY and SVGAGI. CDR3 in amino acids: CASSAQGGAYNEQFF. The CDR3 nucleotides read TGTGCCAGCAGTGCTCAGGGGGGTGCCTACAATGAGCAGTTCTTC.

This clonotype has just a few counts. The gene calls are TRBV9 and TRBJ2-7, with TRBD1 matching 8 bases. CDR1 is SGDLS, CDR2 YYNGEE, per germline. V trimming: 2 bases; J trimming: 3 bases; junction bases outside the gene matches: 7. CDR3 length: 15 residues. The CDR3 loop reads CASSVDPTGDYEQYF. CDR3 coding DNA: TGTGCCAGCAGCGTCGACCCGACAGGGGACTACGAGCAGTACTTC.